The source of this TCR beta chain is a study of PD-L1 blockade in urothelial cancer. Whole-study context: Patients arrived having already received 0 to 3 prior chemotherapy regimens. A median of roughly 130,000 T cells was found in the blood samples.

The assay was immunoSEQ multiplex PCR, and TCRdb's table has in-frame clones only and misses some. The profile shows some 45,000 clones, 80% of them singletons. Time point given: pretreatment peripheral blood. Sequences were derived from PBMCs, sampled around atezolizumab (anti-PD-L1) treatment. The TCR sequence derives from a man aged 60 to 69 with urothelial cancer.

The CDR3 spells CASSLGGNTGELFF. DNA for the CDR3: TGTGCCAGCAGTCTAGGGGGGAACACCGGGGAGCTGTTTTTT. This chain links TRBV7-8 with TRBJ2-2, with a weak D call TRBD1 (6 bases). Trimming took 6 bases from V and 1 from J, leaving 9 bases between them. The CDR3 spans 14 residues. Looked up from germline, CDR1 is SGHVS and CDR2 is FQNEAQ.